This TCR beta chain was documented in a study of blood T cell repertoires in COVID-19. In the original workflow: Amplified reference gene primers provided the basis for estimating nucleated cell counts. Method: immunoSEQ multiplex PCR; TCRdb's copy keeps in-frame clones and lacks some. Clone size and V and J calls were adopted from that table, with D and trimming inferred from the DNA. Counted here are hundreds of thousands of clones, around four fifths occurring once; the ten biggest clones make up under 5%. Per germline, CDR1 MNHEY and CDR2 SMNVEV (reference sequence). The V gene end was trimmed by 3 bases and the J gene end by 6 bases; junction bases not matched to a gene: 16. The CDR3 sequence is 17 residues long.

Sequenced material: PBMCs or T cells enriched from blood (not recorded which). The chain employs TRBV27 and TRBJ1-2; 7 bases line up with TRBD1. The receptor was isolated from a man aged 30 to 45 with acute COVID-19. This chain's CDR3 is CASSFYPGGGFKDGYTF. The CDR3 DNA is TGTGCCAGCAGTTTTTATCCAGGAGGGGGCTTTAAGGATGGCTACACCTTC.